These 20 T cell receptor beta chains were all obtained from the same sample, sequenced in a study of human T cells and chemical hapten exposure (dated by TCRdb to the early 2020s). The meaning of the sample's time point label: patch test 3, about 24 weeks after DPC sensitization. This specimen's treatment or condition label, per the study, means: therapeutic diphenylcyclopropenone sensitization with weekly scalp DPC. Library generation was performed with RACE. The run used a NextSeq 500. The raw public data were reprocessed by TCRdb itself: fastp quality trimming at Q25, MiXCR clonotype calling, in-frame beta chains only. Rows with a matching CDR3 protein are joined into one entry that keeps the most common DNA and genes. This sample lists 100,000 or so distinct CDR3 sequences; nearly 35% were detected once. Together, the top ten hold roughly 2.7% of the sample. Sequencing was performed on whole blood, taken in connection with sensitization to the hapten diphenylcyclopropenone (DPC). These TCRs come from a man aged 35 to 55 with alopecia areata. Some clones in this sample may be carry-over from other donors' samples.

This clonotype was found a few times. V and J are TRBV7-9 and TRBJ2-5; the match to TRBD2 covers 7 bases. Germline lookup yields CDR1 SEHNR and CDR2 FQNEAQ (reference sequence). V shed 1 base and J 2 bases; nucleotides not matched to a gene: 7. The CDR3 length is 16 residues. CDR3 loop: CASSLGASGQQETQYF. The CDR3 nucleotides are TGTGCCAGCAGCTTAGGTGCTAGCGGCCAACAAGAGACCCAGTACTTC.

This rearrangement joins TRBV7-6 to TRBJ2-3, with 8 bases matching TRBD2. The CDR3 contains 16 residues. Germline V CDR1 and CDR2: SGHVS, FNYEAQ. Unmatched junction bases numbered 8, after V lost 6 bases and J lost 0 bases. DNA of the CDR3: TGTGCCAGCAGTATTACTAGCGGTGCTAGCACAGATACGCAGTATTTT. It yields the protein CASSITSGASTDTQYF.

The chain employs TRBV29-1 and TRBJ1-1; tentatively, D is TRBD1 (6 bases). The V end lost 6 bases, the J end lost 0 bases, and 14 bases lay between the germline ends. In germline, CDR1 is SQVTM, CDR2 ANQGSEA. This CDR3 spans 14 amino acids. CDR3 nucleotides: TGCAGCGTCCTCGGGGGCCGGGTGAACACTGAAGCTTTCTTT. Residues: CSVLGGRVNTEAFF.

This clonotype has a handful of counts. This rearrangement joins TRBV3-1 to TRBJ2-2; TRBD2 is a possible D gene (6 bases). The CDR3 length is 13 residues. Germline V gives CDR1 LGHDT, CDR2 YNNKEL (reference sequence). V dropped 2 bases and J dropped 7 bases, with 8 bases sitting between them. The CDR3, as DNA: TGTGCCAGCAGCCAACCGGGAGACGGGGAGCTGTTTTTT. As protein: CASSQPGDGELFF.

In this sample, this clonotype turned up a few times. The rearrangement joins TRBV6-2 or TRBV6-3 to TRBJ2-1; either TRBD1 or TRBD2 may fit D (5 bases each). V dropped 7 bases and J dropped 5 bases, with 18 bases sitting between them. This CDR3 comprises 15 residues. Germline V gene lookup returns CDR1 MNHEY and CDR2 SVGEGT. This chain's CDR3 is CASTLLGQINNEQFF. The CDR3 nucleotides read TGTGCCAGCACCCTACTAGGACAAATCAACAATGAGCAGTTCTTC.

This clonotype was counted many times. The V gene is TRBV24-1, the J gene TRBJ2-6; tentative D call: TRBD2 (5 bases). Germline V gives CDR1 KGHDR, CDR2 SFDVKD. The CDR3 is 16 residues long. Between the trimmed V and J ends, which lost 6 bases and 4 bases, there was a span of 15 bases. As DNA, the CDR3 is TGTGCCACCAGTACTCGCGGGTGGGCCGGGGCCAACGTCCTGACTTTC. Its protein product is CATSTRGWAGANVLTF.

This clonotype was observed a few times. The CDR3 loop is CASTHRRQGACGEQYV. Here the CDR3 DNA reads TGTGCCAGCACCCACAGGAGGCAGGGGGCTTGCGGGGAGCAGTACGTC. This chain connects TRBV12-3 or TRBV12-4 to TRBJ2-7, with 8 positions matching TRBD1. Trimming took 7 bases from V and 7 from J; bases not matched to a gene: 18. The CDR3 sequence is 16 residues long.

This clonotype was observed a few times. V usage is TRBV6-5 and J usage is TRBJ2-4; perhaps TRBD2 as D (5 bases). Trimming shortened V by 0 bases and J by 2 bases, and 14 bases separated the two germline ends. The CDR3 extends over 17 amino acids. Germline lookup yields CDR1 MNHEY and CDR2 SVGAGI. CDR3 DNA sequence: TGTGCCAGCAGTTACTCCCCCTCTCAGACTACCAAAAACATTCAGTACTTC. The encoded protein is CASSYSPSQTTKNIQYF.

This clonotype showed up just a few times. The V gene is TRBV4-3, the J gene TRBJ2-1; no reliable D call. The CDR3 loop spans 15 amino acids. Between the trimmed V and J ends, which lost 6 bases and 3 bases, there was a span of 15 bases. Germline CDR1 and CDR2: LGHNA and YSLEER. The CDR3, as DNA: TGCGCCAGCAGTGAACGCCCCGGCGGCTACAATGAGCAGTTCTTC. It translates to CASSERPGGYNEQFF.

The chain carries TRBV27 and TRBJ2-3; TRBD2 is a possible D gene (5 bases). The CDR3 covers 15 residues. Deletions cut 8 bases from V and 5 bases from J, with 20 bases between. Germline CDR1 and CDR2: MNHEY and SMNVEV (reference sequence). CDR3 in DNA: TGTGCCAGCGGGCCAGGAGGCCTGCTGCGAGATACGCAGTATTTT. Its translation: CASGPGGLLRDTQYF.

The chain employs TRBV7-9 and TRBJ2-5, with D unresolved. The V gene's germline CDR1 is SEHNR and CDR2 FQNEAQ (reference sequence). Between the trimmed V and J ends, which lost 0 bases and 5 bases, there was a span of 10 bases. The CDR3 has 14 amino acids. The CDR3 DNA reads TGTGCCAGCAGCTTAGCTGGCGCCGCGGAGACCCAGTACTTC. It yields the protein CASSLAGAAETQYF. Drawing the rest from reference TRBV7-9 and TRBJ2-5, the complete variable domain is DTGVSQNPRHKITKRGQNVTFRCDPISEHNRLYWYRQTLGQGPEFLTYFQNEAQLEKSRLLSDRFSAERPKGSFSTLEIQRTEQGDSAMYLCASSLAGAAETQYFGPGTRLLVL.

This clonotype was seen a few times. This chain connects TRBV28 to TRBJ2-7; 13 positions agree with TRBD2. Losses at the gene ends were 6 bases for V and 4 bases for J; bases not matched to a gene: 9. CDR1 and CDR2 from the germline V gene are MDHEN and SYDVKM. There are 16 residues in the CDR3. The CDR3 DNA is TGTGCCAGCAGCCCTACAAGGACTAGCGGGAGTTACGAGCAGTACGTC. Amino acid sequence: CASSPTRTSGSYEQYV.

As DNA, the CDR3 is TGCGCCAGCAGCTTGGCAGGGCCCAACGTCCTGACTTTC. Protein product: CASSLAGPNVLTF. The rearrangement links TRBV5-1 to TRBJ2-6; D may be TRBD1 (5 bases). V was pared by 0 bases and J by 8 bases, with 6 bases between. There are 13 residues in the CDR3. Germline assignment: CDR1 SGHRS and CDR2 YFSETQ. Drawing the rest from reference TRBV5-1 and TRBJ2-6, the complete variable domain is KAGVTQTPRYLIKTRGQQVTLSCSPISGHRSVSWYQQTPGQGLQFLFEYFSETQRNKGNFPGRFSGRQFSNSRSEMNVSTLELGDSALYLCASSLAGPNVLTFGAGSRLTVL.

This chain uses TRBV5-1 with TRBJ2-1; 8 bases are a match to TRBD1. Germline V gives CDR1 SGHRS, CDR2 YFSETQ. Germline trimming cut 4 bases from V and 0 bases from J; bases unmatched to any gene: 3. The CDR3 runs to 15 residues. CDR3 sequence: CASSIQGDSYNEQFF. The CDR3 DNA reads TGCGCCAGCAGCATACAGGGGGACTCCTACAATGAGCAGTTCTTC.

This clonotype was counted between two and nine times. The J gene is TRBJ2-3, the V gene TRBV12-3 or TRBV12-4, with 7 bases identical to TRBD2. The junction had 12 bases not matched to a gene; V was cut back by 8 bases and J by 4 bases. There are 15 residues in the CDR3. The CDR3 is CASQVGGRMADTQYF. The CDR3 nucleotides read TGTGCCAGCCAGGTCGGCGGGAGAATGGCAGATACGCAGTATTTT.

This clonotype was observed a handful of times. The J gene is TRBJ2-7, the V gene TRBV29-1, with a possible D match to TRBD2 (6 bases). CDR3 length: 13 amino acids. Trimming stripped 5 bases from V and 3 bases from J, with 14 bases between. Germline CDR1 reads SQVTM; CDR2 reads ANQGSEA. Written as DNA, the CDR3 is TGCAGCGTTAGCGATGGGGGGTACTACGAGCAGTACTTC. This sequence encodes CSVSDGGYYEQYF.

The chain couples TRBV29-1 to TRBJ2-3; the match to TRBD2 covers 8 bases. Trimming cost V 4 bases and J 3 bases; bases outside gene matches: 12. Germline CDR1 and CDR2: SQVTM and ANQGSEA. The CDR3 length is 16 residues. CDR3 coding DNA: TGCAGCGTTGGTAGCGGGGCCTCGGTCAAGACAGATACGCAGTATTTT. Translated, it gives CSVGSGASVKTDTQYF.

This chain joins TRBV20-1 and TRBJ2-5, with unresolved D. Germline lookup yields CDR1 DFQATT and CDR2 SNEGSKA (reference sequence). The CDR3 loop spans 11 amino acids. Trimming cost V 1 base and J 4 bases, with 4 bases left between them. DNA for the CDR3: TGCAGTGCTAGAGTCCGAGAGACCCAGTACTTC. Translation: CSARVRETQYF.

The rearrangement uses TRBV11-3 and TRBJ1-3, with no clear D. Trimming cost V 0 bases and J 9 bases, with 6 bases left between them. The CDR3 extends over 12 amino acids. Per germline, CDR1 SGHNT and CDR2 YENEEA. DNA for the CDR3: TGTGCCAGCAGCTTAGACCGGGGCACCATATATTTT. Residues: CASSLDRGTIYF.

This clonotype was found once. The V call is TRBV7-9, the J call TRBJ2-4, with no clear D. The V and J ends lost 5 bases and 0 bases respectively, with 17 bases between them. Germline CDR1 is SEHNR and CDR2 is FQNEAQ (reference sequence). This CDR3 region has 17 residues. CDR3 in amino acids: CASSTSPAVLAKNIQYF. CDR3 nucleotide sequence: TGTGCCAGCAGCACATCACCCGCGGTACTAGCCAAAAACATTCAGTACTTC.